Following are 9 T cell receptor beta chains from one sample sequenced in a study of T cells after yellow fever vaccination. TCRdb re-called the 5' RACE reads through MiXCR, storing one row per CDR3 protein. The sample lists hundreds of thousands of distinct CDR3 sequences, roughly a fifth occurring once. Sequencing was performed on PBMCs, taken 15 days after the yellow fever booster vaccination. Receptor source: a man aged 25 to 40 who received the YFV17D yellow fever vaccine.

V gene TRBV11-3 combines with J gene TRBJ2-3; no firm D call. Germline loops: CDR1 SGHNT, CDR2 YENEEA. The length of the CDR3 is 16 residues. V lost 8 bases, J lost 4 bases, and 22 bases lay in between. The DNA for the CDR3 is TGTGCCAGCTCGCCGGGTAGATGGGCCTCCTCAGATACGCAGTATTTT. Translating it yields CASSPGRWASSDTQYF.

This clonotype was seen a few times. The chain is built from TRBV5-1 and TRBJ2-5; 8 bases fit TRBD2. This CDR3 has 15 residues. Germline V gene data show CDR1 as SGHRS and CDR2 as YFSETQ. V gave up 4 bases and J gave up 2 bases; unmatched junction bases: 7. In DNA form, the CDR3 reads TGCGCCAGCAGCGATACTAGCGGCCTGCAAGAGACCCAGTACTTC. As protein: CASSDTSGLQETQYF.

The sample holds many counts of this clonotype. J is TRBJ2-1 and V is TRBV20-1, with D uncertain. From germline, CDR1 is DFQATT and CDR2 SNEGSKA (reference sequence). V gave up 0 bases and J gave up 8 bases, with 8 bases separating them. This CDR3 has 12 residues. The CDR3 protein is CSARDPAYEQFF. As DNA, the CDR3 is TGCAGTGCTAGAGATCCGGCGTATGAGCAGTTCTTC.

The rearrangement uses TRBV30 and TRBJ2-6; D is undetermined. The CDR3 totals 13 residues. From germline, CDR1 is GTSNPN and CDR2 SVGIG (reference sequence). The V end lost 2 bases, the J end lost 2 bases, and 4 bases lay between the germline ends. Written as DNA, the CDR3 is TGTGCCTGGAGTTGGACTGGGGCCAACGTCCTGACTTTC. Residues: CAWSWTGANVLTF.

This chain joins TRBV7-2 and TRBJ2-7; TRBD1 aligns across 10 bases. Germline CDR1 reads SGHTA; CDR2 reads FQGNSA. The junction had 12 bases not matched to a gene; V was cut back by 5 bases and J by 5 bases. This CDR3 region has 16 residues. The CDR3 loop reads CASSRDRDRGHHEQYF. In DNA form, the CDR3 reads TGTGCCAGCAGCCGAGACCGGGACAGGGGCCACCACGAGCAGTACTTC.

This clonotype turned up a few times. The rearrangement joins TRBV6-5 to TRBJ2-3, with a weak D call TRBD2 (6 bases). Per germline, CDR1 MNHEY and CDR2 SVGAGI. Trimming cost V 2 bases and J 2 bases, with 14 bases left between them. The CDR3 spans 16 residues. The chain's CDR3 is CASSYPPAGPTDTQYF. DNA of the CDR3: TGTGCCAGCAGTTACCCCCCCGCGGGACCCACAGATACGCAGTATTTT.

The rearrangement links TRBV15 to TRBJ2-3, with D hard to call. Germline V gives CDR1 LNHNV, CDR2 YYDKDF (reference sequence). The CDR3 has 13 residues. V was clipped by 6 bases and J by 6 bases, with 13 bases between them. This CDR3 reads CATSGPAGDTQYF. The DNA for the CDR3 is TGTGCCACCAGTGGACCCGCCGGGGATACGCAGTATTTT.

The chain uses TRBV20-1 and TRBJ2-7; 7 positions match TRBD1. Germline values: CDR1 DFQATT, CDR2 SNEGSKA (reference sequence). This CDR3 is built from 14 residues. With V trimmed by 4 bases and J by 3 bases, 9 bases remained unmatched. Written as DNA, the CDR3 is TGCAGTGCTAACACCGGGACAGATTTCTACGAGCAGTACTTC. Translation: CSANTGTDFYEQYF.

This clonotype turned up a few times. J is TRBJ2-1 and V is TRBV5-1; TRBD2 matches at 12 bases. The CDR3 covers 14 residues. The ends lost 5 bases at V and 9 bases at J; junction bases unmatched: 6. The germline CDR1 and CDR2 sequences are SGHRS and YFSETQ. The DNA of the CDR3 is TGCGCCAGCAGGCCGACTAGCGGGAGCATTGAGCAGTTCTTC. Translated: CASRPTSGSIEQFF. The variable domain in full, with the rest retrieved from reference TRBV5-1 and TRBJ2-1, is KAGVTQTPRYLIKTRGQQVTLSCSPISGHRSVSWYQQTPGQGLQFLFEYFSETQRNKGNFPGRFSGRQFSNSRSEMNVSTLELGDSALYLCASRPTSGSIEQFFGPGTRLTVL.